Presented here are 22 T cell receptor beta chains from one specimen sequenced in a study of human T cells and chemical hapten exposure. TCRdb re-called the 5' RACE reads through MiXCR, storing one row per CDR3 protein. The sample consists of more than 140,000 distinct CDR3 sequences, 4.1% of them appearing once. Researchers extracted total RNA from unfractionated whole blood. The receptors here all came from a female donor in good health.

This clonotype has a handful of counts. This chain joins TRBV7-2 and TRBJ2-5; D possibly corresponds to TRBD1 (5 bases). V lost 5 bases and J lost 2, with 9 bases in between. CDR1 and CDR2 (germline): SGHTA, FQGNSA. The CDR3 totals 13 residues. The CDR3 spells CASSRQTQETQYF. In DNA form, the CDR3 reads TGTGCCAGCAGCCGACAGACACAAGAGACCCAGTACTTC. The whole variable domain, filled in from reference TRBV7-2 and TRBJ2-5, reads GAGVSQSPSNKVTEKGKDVELRCDPISGHTALYWYRQSLGQGLEFLIYFQGNSAPDKSGLPSDRFSAERTGGSVSTLTIQRTQQEDSAVYLCASSRQTQETQYFGPGTRLLVL.

The sample holds many counts of this clonotype. The V and J genes are TRBV3-1 and TRBJ2-5; D unclear. The CDR3 extends over 15 amino acids. The germline V and J ends were trimmed by 2 bases and 5 bases, with 15 bases remaining between them. Germline V gene sequence: CDR1 LGHDT, CDR2 YNNKEL (reference sequence). This CDR3 is CASSQRFGNEETQYF. Written as DNA, the CDR3 is TGTGCCAGCAGCCAAAGGTTCGGAAACGAGGAGACCCAGTACTTC.

This clonotype was observed many times. V usage is TRBV20-1 and J usage is TRBJ1-2; possible D gene TRBD1, 6 bases. The V gene's germline CDR1 is DFQATT and CDR2 SNEGSKA (reference sequence). This CDR3 has 13 residues. Trimming left V 4 bases short and J 0 bases short, with 9 bases between. As DNA, the CDR3 is TGCAGTGCTATGAGGGGGGCTAACTATGGCTACACCTTC. This translates into CSAMRGANYGYTF.

This clonotype was observed many times. The chain joins TRBV12-3 or TRBV12-4 to TRBJ1-2, with D unresolved. The CDR3 length is 14 residues. Trimming took off 6 bases at V and 3 bases at J, with 14 bases between the two ends. The CDR3 sequence: CASSLSPDYYGYTF. Here the CDR3 DNA reads TGTGCCAGCAGCCTCAGTCCCGATTACTATGGCTACACCTTC.

In this sample, this clonotype turned up many times. V gene TRBV7-9 combines with J gene TRBJ2-7, with 7 bases fitting TRBD1. Germline V CDR1 and CDR2: SEHNR, FQNEAQ (reference sequence). The V and J ends lost 1 base and 2 bases, in that order; junction bases with no gene match: 8. The CDR3 is 16 amino acids. The chain's CDR3 is CASSLVSGTAAYEQYF. In nucleotides, the CDR3 is TGTGCCAGCAGCTTAGTGTCCGGGACAGCCGCCTACGAGCAGTACTTC.

Many counts were recorded for this clonotype. This rearrangement joins TRBV12-3 or TRBV12-4 to TRBJ2-2; D not certain. With 7 bases removed from V and 2 bases from J, the gap between germline ends came to 17 bases. The CDR3 is made up of 16 amino acids. CDR3 nucleotide sequence: TGTGCCAGCACCCCGGTGGGTCAAGTAAACACCGGGGAGCTGTTTTTT. This encodes CASTPVGQVNTGELFF.

This clonotype was observed at least ten times. The chain links TRBV6-1 to TRBJ2-6; 9 nucleotides agree with TRBD2. Germline trimming cut 11 bases from V and 8 bases from J; bases unmatched to any gene: 10. Germline CDR1 and CDR2: MNHNS and SASEGT. The CDR3 runs to 14 residues. The CDR3 sequence is CAAGGFLGPNVLTF. CDR3 DNA: TGTGCCGCGGGGGGGTTCCTCGGACCCAACGTCCTGACTTTC.

There are many counts of this clonotype. This chain links TRBV3-1 with TRBJ2-3, with 7 nucleotides matching TRBD2. From germline, CDR1 is LGHDT and CDR2 YNNKEL (reference sequence). CDR3 length: 16 residues. Trimming removed 0 bases from V and 1 base from J; junction bases left unmatched: 4. For the CDR3, the DNA is TGTGCCAGCAGCCAAGATGGGCTAGCGGGCACAGATACGCAGTATTTT. This codes for CASSQDGLAGTDTQYF.

This clonotype was found many times. This chain joins TRBV15 and TRBJ2-3, with D maybe TRBD1 (6 bases). CDR1 is LNHNV, CDR2 YYDKDF, per germline (reference sequence). V dropped 3 bases and J dropped 3 bases, with 16 bases sitting between them. The CDR3 loop spans 16 amino acids. CDR3 loop: CATSRGARGTTDTQYF. The CDR3 region has the DNA TGTGCCACCAGCAGGGGGGCCAGGGGAACAACAGATACGCAGTATTTT.

This clonotype was seen many times. The genes are TRBV20-1 and TRBJ1-1; D is unclear. This CDR3 comprises 15 residues. Germline assignment: CDR1 DFQATT and CDR2 SNEGSKA (reference sequence). V lost 1 base and J lost 4, with 16 bases in between. The CDR3 nucleotides read TGCAGTGCTAGAGTCCTGCGCGGGCCGGGCACTGAAGCTTTCTTT. It translates to CSARVLRGPGTEAFF.

This clonotype was picked up many times. This chain links TRBV11-1 with TRBJ2-1; D is possibly TRBD2 (6 bases). Per germline, CDR1 SGHAT and CDR2 FQDESV (reference sequence). Trimming cost V 3 bases and J 0 bases, with 12 bases left between them. There are 16 residues in the CDR3. CDR3 nucleotide sequence: TGTGCCAGCAGCTTTAGTGCGGGGAGCTCCTACAATGAGCAGTTCTTC. This codes for CASSFSAGSSYNEQFF.

This chain joins TRBV29-1 and TRBJ1-1; D is perhaps TRBD1 (5 bases). V was shortened by 7 bases and J by 3 bases, with 15 bases between the two germline ends. The CDR3 contains 13 residues. Germline loops: CDR1 SQVTM, CDR2 ANQGSEA. The CDR3 is CSGGTGSDTEAFF. CDR3 nucleotides: TGCAGCGGGGGGACTGGGAGTGACACTGAAGCTTTCTTT.

This clonotype showed up many times. The CDR3 sequence is CASTSRGGVLETQYF. The CDR3, as DNA: TGTGCCAGCACCTCGCGGGGCGGGGTATTGGAGACCCAGTACTTC. The J gene is TRBJ2-5, the V gene TRBV6-5; TRBD2 might be the D (6 bases). The V end was cut by 7 bases, the J end by 5 bases, with 20 bases between. The germline V gene encodes CDR1 MNHEY and CDR2 SVGAGI. The CDR3 has 15 amino acids.

This clonotype has at least ten counts. The chain couples TRBV20-1 to TRBJ2-3, with D hard to call. The CDR3 extends over 14 amino acids. Germline V CDR1 and CDR2: DFQATT, SNEGSKA (reference sequence). V was trimmed by 0 bases and J by 2 bases, leaving 9 bases between them. The CDR3, as DNA: TGCAGTGCTAGAGACCCGTTCACCACAGATACGCAGTATTTT. Amino acids: CSARDPFTTDTQYF.

This clonotype was recorded at least ten times. The genes are TRBV2 and TRBJ1-4, with 8 bases matching TRBD1. This CDR3 spans 15 amino acids. The junction had 4 bases not matched to a gene; V was cut back by 2 bases and J by 5 bases. Germline V gene data show CDR1 as SNHLY and CDR2 as FYNNEI. The CDR3 spells CASSESRGRNEKLFF. DNA for the CDR3: TGTGCCAGCAGTGAATCCAGGGGGCGAAATGAAAAACTGTTTTTT.

This clonotype has a count of ten or more. This sequence joins TRBV2 and TRBJ2-7; weak D call: TRBD1 (6 bases). The V end lost 10 bases, the J end lost 2 bases, and 15 bases lay between the germline ends. The CDR3 is 13 amino acids. Looked up from germline, CDR1 is SNHLY and CDR2 is FYNNEI. CDR3 sequence (DNA): TGTGCCACAGCGACAGGACGAACCTACGAGCAGTACTTC. It encodes CATATGRTYEQYF.

This clonotype was detected many times. This rearrangement joins TRBV12-3 or TRBV12-4 to TRBJ2-1; unclear D gene. V lost 5 bases, J lost 4 bases, and 6 bases lay in between. The CDR3 loop spans 12 amino acids. The CDR3, as DNA: TGTGCCAGCAGTCCCGGGTACAATGAGCAGTTCTTC. Translating it yields CASSPGYNEQFF.

The table lists this clonotype with many counts. CDR3 DNA sequence: TGTGCCAGCAGCTTAACAGGACTCGAGCAGTACTTC. It yields the protein CASSLTGLEQYF. The rearrangement links TRBV7-9 to TRBJ2-7, with D perhaps matching TRBD1 or TRBD2 (5 bases each). V lost 2 bases, J lost 6 bases, and 8 bases lay in between. This CDR3 contains 12 residues. Germline V lookup: CDR1 SEHNR, CDR2 FQNEAQ (reference sequence).

This clonotype was detected many times. The V gene is TRBV7-2, the J gene TRBJ2-3; D perhaps matches TRBD1 (5 bases). Germline V gene data show CDR1 as SGHTA and CDR2 as FQGNSA. Between the trimmed V and J ends, which lost 3 bases and 2 bases, there was a span of 9 bases. The CDR3 is 14 residues long. The CDR3: CASSLTEDTDTQYF. CDR3 DNA sequence: TGTGCCAGCAGCTTGACAGAGGACACAGATACGCAGTATTTT. The full variable domain, in which reference TRBV7-2 and TRBJ2-3 provide the parts outside the CDR3, is GAGVSQSPSNKVTEKGKDVELRCDPISGHTALYWYRQSLGQGLEFLIYFQGNSAPDKSGLPSDRFSAERTGGSVSTLTIQRTQQEDSAVYLCASSLTEDTDTQYFGPGTRLTVL.

This clonotype was counted a few times. V is TRBV7-8 and J is TRBJ1-6; 9 nucleotides agree with TRBD1. Germline CDR1 is SGHVS and CDR2 is FQNEAQ. The CDR3 extends over 16 amino acids. The ends lost 5 bases at V and 10 bases at J; junction bases unmatched: 12. The CDR3: CASSPRMGQGNSPLHF. The CDR3 DNA sequence: TGTGCCAGCAGCCCCCGCATGGGACAGGGCAACTCACCCCTCCACTTT.

This clonotype was recorded at least ten times. This sequence joins TRBV29-1 and TRBJ2-3, with 8 bases that match TRBD2. CDR1 SQVTM and CDR2 ANQGSEA come from the germline V gene. There are 15 residues in the CDR3. With V trimmed by 1 base and J by 4 bases, 7 bases remained unmatched. CDR3: CSVEGQAGVSDTQYF. The DNA of the CDR3 is TGCAGCGTTGAAGGGCAAGCGGGGGTTTCAGATACGCAGTATTTT.

In this sample, this clonotype turned up many times. The V and J genes are TRBV12-3 or TRBV12-4 and TRBJ2-4, with D perhaps matching TRBD1 or TRBD2 (6 bases each). The CDR3 spans 19 residues. Trimming left V 5 bases short and J 3 bases short, with 26 bases between. The CDR3: CASSARGLSGEMGKNIQYF. As DNA, the CDR3 is TGTGCCAGCAGTGCTCGGGGGCTGTCGGGGGAAATGGGCAAAAACATTCAGTACTTC.